These 6 T cell receptor beta chains were all obtained from the same sample, sequenced in a study of CD8+ T cells in alopecia areata. Extraction and reverse transcription of RNA yielded cDNA as the sequencing template. TCRdb's table, derived via immunoSEQ multiplex PCR, lists solely in-frame clones and lacks some. The data contain 150,000 or so clones, around half of them singletons. The material sequenced was CD8+ T cells sorted from blood, taken at week 0. These receptors were taken from a human donor with alopecia areata.

The rearrangement uses TRBV27 and TRBJ1-1; D may be TRBD1 (6 bases). V lost 6 bases, J lost 7 bases, and 15 bases lay in between. Germline lookup yields CDR1 MNHEY and CDR2 SMNVEV (reference sequence). CDR3 length equals 13 residues. The CDR3 loop is CASSPGQTIEAFF. Here the CDR3 DNA reads TGTGCCAGCAGCCCGGGACAAACCATTGAAGCTTTCTTT.

This clone was found once. The chain links TRBV14 to TRBJ2-2; no definite D call. Trimming took off 4 bases at V and 6 bases at J, with 9 bases between the two ends. The CDR3 is 13 residues long. Germline V gives CDR1 SGHDN, CDR2 FVKESK. The CDR3 region has the DNA TGTGCCAGCAGCCCTACTCGGGCCGGGGAGCTGTTTTTT. It specifies CASSPTRAGELFF. Based on the CDR3 plus reference TRBV14 and TRBJ2-2, the full variable domain is EAGVTQFPSHSVIEKGQTVTLRCDPISGHDNLYWYRRVMGKEIKFLLHFVKESKQDESGMPNNRFLAERTGGTYSTLKVQPAELEDSGVYFCASSPTRAGELFFGEGSRLTVL.

The V call is TRBV4-2, the J call TRBJ2-1; D is perhaps TRBD2 (5 bases). This CDR3 comprises 11 residues. Trimming left V 7 bases short and J 5 bases short, with 6 bases between. The germline gives CDR1 LGHNA, CDR2 YNFKEQ. The CDR3 protein is CASTTNNEQFF. CDR3 DNA sequence: TGTGCCAGCACGACTAACAATGAGCAGTTCTTC.

This clone was found a few times. V gene TRBV7-2 combines with J gene TRBJ2-7, with 11 bases that match TRBD2. J was trimmed by 1 base and V by 5 bases; bases with no gene match: 4. The CDR3 spans 15 residues. Germline lookup yields CDR1 SGHTA and CDR2 FQGNSA. Written as DNA, the CDR3 is TGTGCCAGCAGCACGGGACTAGCGGATTCCTACGAGCAGTACTTC. Translation: CASSTGLADSYEQYF.

The J gene is TRBJ2-2, the V gene TRBV6-5; the D is unclear. V shed 2 bases and J shed 4 bases, with 5 bases lying between them. Germline V lookup: CDR1 MNHEY, CDR2 SVGAGI. This CDR3 region has 13 residues. The DNA of the CDR3 is TGTGCCAGCAGTTACGCAGCCACCGGGGAGCTGTTTTTT. This codes for CASSYAATGELFF.

This clone showed up just a few times. The V call is TRBV7-8, the J call TRBJ2-1, with 11 bases matching TRBD2. The length of the CDR3 is 18 residues. Germline V gives CDR1 SGHVS, CDR2 FQNEAQ. Trimming removed 3 bases from V and 0 bases from J; junction bases left unmatched: 7. The CDR3 bases are TGTGCCAGCAGCTTGGAACTAGCGGGGGCCCGCTCCTACAATGAGCAGTTCTTC. Translated, it gives CASSLELAGARSYNEQFF.